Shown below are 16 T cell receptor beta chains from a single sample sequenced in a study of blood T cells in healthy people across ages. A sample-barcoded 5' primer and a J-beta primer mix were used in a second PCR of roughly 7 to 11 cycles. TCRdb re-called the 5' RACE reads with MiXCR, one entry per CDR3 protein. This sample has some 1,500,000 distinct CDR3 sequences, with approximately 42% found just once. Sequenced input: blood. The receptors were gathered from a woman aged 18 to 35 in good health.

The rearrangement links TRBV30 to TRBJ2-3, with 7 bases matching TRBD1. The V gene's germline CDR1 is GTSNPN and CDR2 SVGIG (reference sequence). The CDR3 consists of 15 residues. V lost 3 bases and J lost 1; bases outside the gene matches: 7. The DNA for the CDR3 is TGTGCCTGGAGCATAACGGGGACAGGCACAGATACGCAGTATTTT. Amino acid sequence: CAWSITGTGTDTQYF.

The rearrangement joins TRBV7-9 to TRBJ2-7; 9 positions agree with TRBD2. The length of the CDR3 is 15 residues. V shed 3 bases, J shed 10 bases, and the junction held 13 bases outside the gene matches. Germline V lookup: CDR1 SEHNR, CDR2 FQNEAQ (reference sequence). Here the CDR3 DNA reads TGTGCCAGCAGCTTGATGAGCGGGAGGACCCACCCTCAGTACTTC. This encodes CASSLMSGRTHPQYF.

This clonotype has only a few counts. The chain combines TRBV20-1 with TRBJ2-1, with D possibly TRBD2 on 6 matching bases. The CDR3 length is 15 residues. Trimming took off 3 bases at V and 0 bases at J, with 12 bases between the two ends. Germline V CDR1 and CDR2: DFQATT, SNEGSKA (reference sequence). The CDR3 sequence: CSASGLASSYNEQFF. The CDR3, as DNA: TGCAGTGCTAGTGGGCTAGCGAGCTCCTACAATGAGCAGTTCTTC.

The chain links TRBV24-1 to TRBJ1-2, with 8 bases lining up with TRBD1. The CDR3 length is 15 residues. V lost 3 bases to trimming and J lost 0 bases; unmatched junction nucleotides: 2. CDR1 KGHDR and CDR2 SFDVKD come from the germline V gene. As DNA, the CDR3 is TGTGCCACCAGTGATGGGACAGGCCCTAACTATGGCTACACCTTC. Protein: CATSDGTGPNYGYTF.

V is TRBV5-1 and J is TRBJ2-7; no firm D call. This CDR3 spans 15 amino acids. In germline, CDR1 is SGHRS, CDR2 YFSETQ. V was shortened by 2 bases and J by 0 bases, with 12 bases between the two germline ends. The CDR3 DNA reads TGCGCCAGCAGCTTTTCAAGTGCTAACTCCTACGAGCAGTACTTC. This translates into CASSFSSANSYEQYF.

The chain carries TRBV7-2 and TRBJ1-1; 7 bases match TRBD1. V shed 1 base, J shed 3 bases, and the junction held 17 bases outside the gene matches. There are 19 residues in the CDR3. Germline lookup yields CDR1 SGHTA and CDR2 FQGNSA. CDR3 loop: CASSLVGYFSGGRDTEAFF. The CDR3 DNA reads TGTGCCAGCAGCTTAGTGGGATATTTCTCAGGGGGTAGAGACACTGAAGCTTTCTTT.

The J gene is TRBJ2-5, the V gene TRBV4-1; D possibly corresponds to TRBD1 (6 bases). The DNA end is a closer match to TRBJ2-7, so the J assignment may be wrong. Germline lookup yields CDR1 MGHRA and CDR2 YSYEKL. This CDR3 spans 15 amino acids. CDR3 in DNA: TGCGCCAGCAGCCAAATGGGCAGGGGAAAGGGCGAGCAGTACTTC. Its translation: CASSQMGRGKGEQYF.

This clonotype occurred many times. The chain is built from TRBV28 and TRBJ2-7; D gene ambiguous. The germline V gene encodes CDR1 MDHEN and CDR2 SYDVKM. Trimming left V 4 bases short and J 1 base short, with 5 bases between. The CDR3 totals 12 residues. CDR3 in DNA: TGTGCCAGCAGTTGGGGATCCTACGAGCAGTACTTC. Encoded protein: CASSWGSYEQYF.

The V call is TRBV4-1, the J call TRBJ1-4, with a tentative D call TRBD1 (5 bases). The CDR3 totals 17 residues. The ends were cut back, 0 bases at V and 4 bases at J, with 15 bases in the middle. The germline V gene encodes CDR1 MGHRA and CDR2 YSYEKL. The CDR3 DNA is TGCGCCAGCAGCCAAGATCTTAGGGGACCCATTAATGAAAAACTGTTTTTT. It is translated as CASSQDLRGPINEKLFF.

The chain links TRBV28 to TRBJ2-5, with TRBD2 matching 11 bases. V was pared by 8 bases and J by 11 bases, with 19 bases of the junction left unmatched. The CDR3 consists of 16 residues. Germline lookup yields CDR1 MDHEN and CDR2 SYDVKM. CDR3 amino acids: CASAPAGTSGYNEQYF. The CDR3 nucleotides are TGTGCCAGCGCTCCGGCCGGGACTAGCGGCTACAATGAGCAGTACTTC.

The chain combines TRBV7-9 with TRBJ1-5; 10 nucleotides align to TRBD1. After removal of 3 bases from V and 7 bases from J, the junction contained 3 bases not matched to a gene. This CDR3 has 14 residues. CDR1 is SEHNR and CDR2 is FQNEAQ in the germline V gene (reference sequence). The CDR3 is CASSLTGGRQPQHF. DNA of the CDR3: TGTGCCAGCAGCTTGACAGGGGGCCGGCAGCCCCAGCATTTT.

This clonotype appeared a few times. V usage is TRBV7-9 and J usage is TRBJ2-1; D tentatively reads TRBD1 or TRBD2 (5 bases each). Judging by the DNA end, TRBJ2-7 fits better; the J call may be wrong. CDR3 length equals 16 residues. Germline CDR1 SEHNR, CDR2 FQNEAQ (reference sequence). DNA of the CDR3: TGTGCCAGCAGCCAACGGGGCTGGAGCTCCTACAATGAGCAGTACTTC. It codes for CASSQRGWSSYNEQYF.

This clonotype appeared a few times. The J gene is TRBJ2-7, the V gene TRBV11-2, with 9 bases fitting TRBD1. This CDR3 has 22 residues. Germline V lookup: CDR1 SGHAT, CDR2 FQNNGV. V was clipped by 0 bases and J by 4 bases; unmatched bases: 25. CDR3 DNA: TGTGCCAGCAGCTTAGATTTGTCGATTTCCAAATCCTACAGGGGGCCGAGGTACGAGCAGTACTTC. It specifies CASSLDLSISKSYRGPRYEQYF.

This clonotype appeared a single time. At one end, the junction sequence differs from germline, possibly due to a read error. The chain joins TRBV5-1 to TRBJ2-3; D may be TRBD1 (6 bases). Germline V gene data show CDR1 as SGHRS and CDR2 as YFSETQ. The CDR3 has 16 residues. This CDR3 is CASSKGQSFSTETQYF. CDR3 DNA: TGCGCCAGCAGCAAAGGACAGTCTTTTTCCACAGAGACGCAGTATTTT.

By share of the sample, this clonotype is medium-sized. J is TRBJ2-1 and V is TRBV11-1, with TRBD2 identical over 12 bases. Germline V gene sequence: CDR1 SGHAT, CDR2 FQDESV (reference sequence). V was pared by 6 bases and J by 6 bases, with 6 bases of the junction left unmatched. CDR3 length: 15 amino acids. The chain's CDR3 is CASSSGLAGSNEQFF. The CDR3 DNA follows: TGTGCCAGCAGTTCCGGACTAGCGGGGAGCAATGAGCAGTTCTTC.

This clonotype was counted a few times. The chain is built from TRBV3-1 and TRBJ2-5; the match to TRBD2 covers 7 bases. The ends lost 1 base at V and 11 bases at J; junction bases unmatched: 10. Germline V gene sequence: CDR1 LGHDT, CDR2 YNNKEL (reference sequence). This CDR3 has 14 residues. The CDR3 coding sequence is TGTGCCAGCAGCCAAGGGGGGGGTGGAGATGAGCAGTACTTC. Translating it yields CASSQGGGGDEQYF.